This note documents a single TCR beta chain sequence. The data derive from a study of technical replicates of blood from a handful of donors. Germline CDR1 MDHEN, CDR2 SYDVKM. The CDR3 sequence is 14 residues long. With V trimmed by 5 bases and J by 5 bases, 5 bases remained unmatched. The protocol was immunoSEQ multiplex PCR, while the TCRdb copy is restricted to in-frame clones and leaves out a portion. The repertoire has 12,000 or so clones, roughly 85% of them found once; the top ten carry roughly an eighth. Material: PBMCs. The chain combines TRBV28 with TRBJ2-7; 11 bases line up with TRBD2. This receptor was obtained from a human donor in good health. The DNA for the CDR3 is TGTGCCAGCAGTCCACTAGCGGGGGCTAACGAGCAGTACTTC. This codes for CASSPLAGANEQYF. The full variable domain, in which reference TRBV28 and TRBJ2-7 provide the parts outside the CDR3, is DVKVTQSSRYLVKRTGEKVFLECVQDMDHENMFWYRQDPGLGLRLIYFSYDVKMKEKGDIPEGYSVSREKKERFSLILESASTNQTSMYLCASSPLAGANEQYFGPGTRLTVT.